Given below is one TCR beta chain in context. This sample was taken from a study of technical replicates of blood from several donors. Some clones are missing from TCRdb's copy, which holds only in-frame ones; the method was immunoSEQ multiplex PCR. The profile shows some 62,000 clones, around 87% of them singletons. In germline, CDR1 is SGHAT, CDR2 FQDESV (reference sequence). V lost 7 bases and J lost 5; bases outside the gene matches: 21. The CDR3 contains 18 residues. Source material: PBMCs. The chain has TRBV11-1 and TRBJ2-5, with TRBD2 matching 8 bases. The origin of this receptor is a human donor in good health. Some clones in this sample may be carry-over from other donors' samples. The CDR3: CASISGTGQSGRAETQYF. CDR3 coding DNA: TGTGCCAGCATCTCCGGGACTGGGCAGTCCGGGAGGGCCGAGACCCAGTACTTC.